This T cell receptor beta chain was recorded in a study of identical twins. TCRdb re-called the 5' RACE reads through MiXCR, storing one row per CDR3 protein. The sample yields around 1.7 million distinct CDR3 sequences, about 32% seen once. Germline loops: CDR1 SGHDT, CDR2 YYEEEE. V dropped 0 bases and J dropped 4; count of bases not matched to a gene: 7. The CDR3 runs to 16 residues. Healthy Caucasians alone served as donors. Sequencing was performed on cord blood. This rearrangement joins TRBV5-6 to TRBJ2-5; 9 nucleotides line up with TRBD2. This TCR derives from a newborn girl in good health. The CDR3 sequence: CASSLEWLAGTETQYF. The CDR3 coding sequence is TGTGCCAGCAGCTTGGAATGGCTAGCGGGGACAGAGACCCAGTACTTC. Supplemented by reference TRBV5-6 and TRBJ2-5, the full variable domain reads DAGVTQSPTHLIKTRGQQVTLRCSPKSGHDTVSWYQQALGQGPQFIFQYYEEEERQRGNFPDRFSGHQFPNYSSELNVNALLLGDSALYLCASSLEWLAGTETQYFGPGTRLLVL.